The text below deals with one TCR beta chain. Its antigen is unidentified. The record originates from a study of neurological immune-mediated disorders. Study-wide points: HTLV-1-associated myelopathy ranked highest for TCR clonal expansion and multiple sclerosis lowest, beneath healthy controls. No sharing of CDR3 amino acid sequences was observed among expanded clones across subjects, suggesting private repertoires in all groups.

TCRdb reprocessed the 5' RACE reads via MiXCR and lists one record per CDR3 protein. The sample records about 44,000 distinct CDR3 sequences, roughly 21% being singletons. The ends were cut back, 4 bases at V and 8 bases at J, with 8 bases in the middle. CDR1 KGHDR and CDR2 SFDVKD come from the germline V gene. The CDR3 totals 12 residues. Time point of the sample: technical triplicate 3. This TCR derives from a man aged 55 to 70 with HTLV-1-associated myelopathy (HAM/TSP). This rearrangement joins TRBV24-1 to TRBJ2-1; D not certain. The sample comprised PBMCs. CDR3 sequence (DNA): TGTGCCACCAGTGAGGCCGGGTATGAGCAGTTCTTC. Amino acid sequence: CATSEAGYEQFF.